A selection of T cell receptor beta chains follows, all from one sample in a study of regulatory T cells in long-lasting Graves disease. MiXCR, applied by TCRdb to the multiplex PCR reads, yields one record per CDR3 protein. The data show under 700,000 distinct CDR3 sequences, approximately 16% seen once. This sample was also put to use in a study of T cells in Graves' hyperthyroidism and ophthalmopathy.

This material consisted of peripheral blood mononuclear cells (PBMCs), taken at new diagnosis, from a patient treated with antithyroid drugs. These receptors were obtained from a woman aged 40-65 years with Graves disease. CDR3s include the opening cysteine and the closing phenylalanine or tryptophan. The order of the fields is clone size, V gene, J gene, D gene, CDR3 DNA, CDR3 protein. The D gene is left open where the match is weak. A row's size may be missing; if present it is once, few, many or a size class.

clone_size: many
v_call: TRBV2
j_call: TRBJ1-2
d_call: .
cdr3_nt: TGTGCCAGCAGTGAAGGGTGGCAGGGGAATGGCTACACCTTC
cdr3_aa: CASSEGWQGNGYTF

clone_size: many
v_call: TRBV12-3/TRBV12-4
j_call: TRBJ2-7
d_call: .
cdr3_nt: TGTGCCAGCAGTTTTAGGGGCTACGAGCAGTACTTC
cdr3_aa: CASSFRGYEQYF

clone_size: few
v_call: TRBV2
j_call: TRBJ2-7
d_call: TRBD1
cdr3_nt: TGTGCCAGCAGTCAACCTCGGGGGACAGGTGCGTACGAGCGGTACTTC
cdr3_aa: CASSQPRGTGAYERYF

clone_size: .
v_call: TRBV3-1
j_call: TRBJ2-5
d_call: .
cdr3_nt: TGTGCCAGCAGCCAAGATCGGGCAGATCTCCGGGGGCCTCAAGAGACCCAGTACTTC
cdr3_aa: CASSQDRADLRGPQETQYF

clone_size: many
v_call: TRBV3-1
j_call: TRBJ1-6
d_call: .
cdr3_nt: TGTGCCAGCAGCTCCCCAGGGAATAATTCACCCCTCCACTTT
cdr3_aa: CASSSPGNNSPLHF

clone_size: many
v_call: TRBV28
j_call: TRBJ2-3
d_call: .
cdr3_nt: TGTGCCAGCAGTTTAGGTTTCTCAGGGACGCAGTATTTT
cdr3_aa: CASSLGFSGTQYF

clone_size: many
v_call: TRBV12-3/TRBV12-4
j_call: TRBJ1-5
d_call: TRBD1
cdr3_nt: TGTGCCAGCAGTGCCGGGACAGGGGGCCGTCAGCCCCAGCATTTT
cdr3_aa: CASSAGTGGRQPQHF

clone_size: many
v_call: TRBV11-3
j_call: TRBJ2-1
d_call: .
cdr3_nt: TGTGCCAGCAGCTCCCTAGGGGGGGGACAGAGCTCCTACAATGAGCAGTTCTTC
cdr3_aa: CASSSLGGGQSSYNEQFF

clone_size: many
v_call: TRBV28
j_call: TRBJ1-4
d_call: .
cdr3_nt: TGTGCCAGCAGTTCGATTGGACAGATTAATGAAAAACTGTTTTTT
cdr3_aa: CASSSIGQINEKLFF

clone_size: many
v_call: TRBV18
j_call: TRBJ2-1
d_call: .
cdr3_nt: TGTGCCAGCTCACCCCCGGTGGGGGGAGGCTCCTACAATGAGCAGTTCTTC
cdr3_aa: CASSPPVGGGSYNEQFF

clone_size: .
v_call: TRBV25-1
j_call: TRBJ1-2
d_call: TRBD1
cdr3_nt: TGTGCCAGCAGTGGAATTCCGGGGACAGGGGAGGCTAACTATGGCTACACCTTC
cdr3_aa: CASSGIPGTGEANYGYTF

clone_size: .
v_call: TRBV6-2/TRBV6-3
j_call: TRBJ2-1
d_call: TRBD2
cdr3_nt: TGTGCCAGCAGTCCGGGGGGACTTGAGCAGTTCTTC
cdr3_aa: CASSPGGLEQFF

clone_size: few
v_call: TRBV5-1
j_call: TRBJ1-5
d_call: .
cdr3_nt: TGCGCCAGCAGCTTAGACCAGGGCAATCAGCCCCAGCATTTT
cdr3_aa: CASSLDQGNQPQHF

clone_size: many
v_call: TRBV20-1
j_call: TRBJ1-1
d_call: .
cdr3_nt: TGCAGTGCTAGACGACAAACTGAAGCTTTCTTT
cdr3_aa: CSARRQTEAFF

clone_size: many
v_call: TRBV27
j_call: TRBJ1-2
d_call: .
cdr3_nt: TGTGCCAGCAGAACGAACTCTAACTATGGCTACACCTTC
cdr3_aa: CASRTNSNYGYTF

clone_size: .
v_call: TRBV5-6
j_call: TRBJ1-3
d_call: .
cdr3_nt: TGTGCCAGCAGGCTTTCCCGGGCCCTTGGAAACACCATATATTTT
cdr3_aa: CASRLSRALGNTIYF

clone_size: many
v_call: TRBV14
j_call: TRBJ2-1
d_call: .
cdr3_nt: TGTGCCAGCAGCCAAGATCAGGGGAATGAGCAGTTCTTC
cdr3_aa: CASSQDQGNEQFF

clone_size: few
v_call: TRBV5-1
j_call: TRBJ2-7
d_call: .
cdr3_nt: TGCGCCAGCAGCTTGGTAGGCCGCGGGGACAGTACGCAGTACTTC
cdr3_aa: CASSLVGRGDSTQYF

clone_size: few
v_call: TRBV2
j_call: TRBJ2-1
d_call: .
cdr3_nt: TGTGCCAGCAGTTACGGACACGGACAGATGAATGAGCAGTTCTTC
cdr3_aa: CASSYGHGQMNEQFF

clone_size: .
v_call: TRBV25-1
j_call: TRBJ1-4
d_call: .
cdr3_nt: TGTGCCAGCAGTGACCCCCGGGGCGCCGGGGATGAAAAACTGTTTTTT
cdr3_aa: CASSDPRGAGDEKLFF

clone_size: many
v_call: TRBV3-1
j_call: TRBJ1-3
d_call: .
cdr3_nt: TGTGCCAGCAGGAGAAGCTCTGGAAACACCATATATTTT
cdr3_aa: CASRRSSGNTIYF

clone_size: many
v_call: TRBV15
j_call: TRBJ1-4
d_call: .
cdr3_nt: TGTGCCACCAGCAGAGCCCTTCTACAGGTTGGAGGGGAAAAACTGTTTTTT
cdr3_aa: CATSRALLQVGGEKLFF

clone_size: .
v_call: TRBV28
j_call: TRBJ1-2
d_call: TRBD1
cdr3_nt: TGTGCCAGCAGTTCCTCCCCGGACAGGGGGCTTGGCTACACCTTC
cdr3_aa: CASSSSPDRGLGYTF

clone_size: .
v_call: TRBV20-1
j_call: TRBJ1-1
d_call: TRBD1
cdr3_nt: TGCAGTGCTAGCGATGACAGGGGGCTCGGTGCTTTCTTT
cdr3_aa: CSASDDRGLGAFF

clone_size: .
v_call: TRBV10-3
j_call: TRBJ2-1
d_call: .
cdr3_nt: TGTGCCATCAAGGGGCGGTTGGTCAATGAGCAGTTCTTC
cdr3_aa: CAIKGRLVNEQFF

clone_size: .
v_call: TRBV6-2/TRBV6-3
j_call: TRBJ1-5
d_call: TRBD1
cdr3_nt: TGTGCCAGCAGTAAAGTAGCGGGACAGGGTGGTCAGCCCCAGCATTTT
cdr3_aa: CASSKVAGQGGQPQHF

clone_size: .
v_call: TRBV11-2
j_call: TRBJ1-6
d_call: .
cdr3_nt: TGTGCCAGCAGCTTATTTGGGTTGGGTAATTCACCCCTCCACTTT
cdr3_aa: CASSLFGLGNSPLHF

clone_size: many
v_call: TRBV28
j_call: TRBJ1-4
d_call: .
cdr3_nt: TGTGCCAGCAGTTTCGCCGCATTCAATGAAAAACTGTTTTTT
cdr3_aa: CASSFAAFNEKLFF